These 13 T cell receptor beta chains came from one sample sequenced in a study of Graves' ophthalmopathy and Graves' hyperthyroidism. RNA served as the template for amplifying TCR beta CDR3 regions. HTBI primers were used in a first-round RT-PCR, which preceded a second-round multiplex PCR. TCRdb processed the multiplex PCR reads anew with MiXCR; each CDR3 protein has one entry. The table has a few hundred thousand distinct CDR3 sequences, roughly 40% seen once. Source material: peripheral blood or thyroid tissue (not recorded which). These receptors were collected from an adult man with Graves' hyperthyroidism.

This clonotype was counted between two and nine times. The chain links TRBV20-1 to TRBJ1-3; possibly TRBD1 for D (6 bases). The ends were cut back, 0 bases at V and 4 bases at J, with 13 bases in the middle. Germline loops: CDR1 DFQATT, CDR2 SNEGSKA (reference sequence). The CDR3 runs to 15 residues. In DNA, the CDR3 is TGCAGTGCTAGAGATCGGGGGGGGCTAGGAAACACCATATATTTT. Translating it yields CSARDRGGLGNTIYF.

In this sample, this clonotype turned up many times. The chain is built from TRBV5-1 and TRBJ1-1; possible D gene TRBD1, 6 bases. CDR3 length equals 13 residues. Trimming stripped 4 bases from V and 5 bases from J, with 12 bases between. Per germline, CDR1 SGHRS and CDR2 YFSETQ. The CDR3 DNA is TGCGCCAGCAGCGAGGCGGGGGCGACTGAAGCTTTCTTT. Translation gives CASSEAGATEAFF.

Only a few counts were recorded for this clonotype. The rearrangement joins TRBV20-1 to TRBJ2-1, with 9 positions matching TRBD1. V was pared by 5 bases and J by 2 bases, with 4 bases of the junction left unmatched. Germline CDR1 reads DFQATT; CDR2 reads SNEGSKA (reference sequence). CDR3 size: 14 residues. The CDR3 DNA follows: TGCAGTGCTGGGACAGGGAGGGCCTACAATGAGCAGTTCTTC. It yields the protein CSAGTGRAYNEQFF.

The J gene is TRBJ2-3, the V gene TRBV7-8, with 7 bases lining up with TRBD1. The V segment lost 5 bases and the J segment 3 bases; nucleotides outside the gene matches: 14. This CDR3 spans 17 amino acids. Germline CDR1 is SGHVS and CDR2 is FQNEAQ. CDR3 in amino acids: CASSVSPQGMRTDTQYF. The CDR3 coding sequence is TGTGCCAGCAGCGTATCCCCACAGGGGATGAGGACAGATACGCAGTATTTT.

The chain joins TRBV7-8 to TRBJ1-5; possible D gene TRBD1, 5 bases. This CDR3 region has 15 residues. Germline V CDR1 and CDR2: SGHVS, FQNEAQ. Between the trimmed V and J ends, which lost 2 bases and 7 bases, there was a span of 15 bases. CDR3 protein: CASSLIRGGLQPQHF. The CDR3 nucleotides read TGTGCCAGCAGCTTAATTCGGGGGGGTTTACAGCCCCAGCATTTT.

This clonotype occurred once. At one of its ends the junction is not consistent with the germline gene, which may arise from a read error. The chain combines TRBV9 with TRBJ1-5; D gene ambiguous. CDR1 SGDLS and CDR2 YYNGEE come from the germline V gene. This CDR3 is built from 15 residues. As DNA, the CDR3 is TGTGCCTGCAGCGTGGGGTCGACACGAAATCAGCCCCAGCATTTT. It is translated as CACSVGSTRNQPQHF.

This clonotype was counted many times. This sequence joins TRBV20-1 and TRBJ2-5; 8 nucleotides agree with TRBD2. This CDR3 spans 16 amino acids. Germline V gene data show CDR1 as DFQATT and CDR2 as SNEGSKA (reference sequence). Trimming at V came to 0 bases and at J to 4 bases, leaving 10 bases not matched to a gene. CDR3 nucleotide sequence: TGCAGTGCTAGAGACCCTGGACTAGCAGACAGAGAGACCCAGTACTTC. Protein: CSARDPGLADRETQYF.

This clonotype was detected ten times or more. V and J are TRBV20-1 and TRBJ2-7; TRBD2 aligns across 7 bases. J lost 0 bases, V lost 3 bases, and 5 bases had no gene match. CDR1 and CDR2 (germline): DFQATT, SNEGSKA (reference sequence). The CDR3 has 14 residues. The CDR3 sequence: CSASGGGPSYEQYF. As DNA, the CDR3 is TGCAGTGCTAGTGGGGGAGGGCCCTCCTACGAGCAGTACTTC.

This clonotype was detected ten times or more. The genes are TRBV19 and TRBJ1-2; D remains unclear. Germline assignment: CDR1 LNHDA and CDR2 SQIVND (reference sequence). The CDR3 loop spans 12 amino acids. V lost 5 bases, J lost 3 bases, and 7 bases lay in between. The CDR3: CASSEVHYGYTF. The DNA of the CDR3 is TGTGCCAGTAGTGAGGTCCACTATGGCTACACCTTC. Full variable domain (missing parts from reference TRBV19 and TRBJ1-2): DGGITQSPKYLFRKEGQNVTLSCEQNLNHDAMYWYRQDPGQGLRLIYYSQIVNDFQKGDIAEGYSVSREKKESFPLTVTSAQKNPTAFYLCASSEVHYGYTFGSGTRLTVV.

V and J are TRBV7-9 and TRBJ1-1, with D possibly TRBD1 on 6 matching bases. This CDR3 has 13 amino acids. CDR1 and CDR2 from the germline V gene are SEHNR and FQNEAQ (reference sequence). The ends were cut back, 5 bases at V and 6 bases at J, with 13 bases in the middle. Here the CDR3 reads CASSLRGRAEAFF. For the CDR3, the DNA is TGTGCCAGCAGCCTCAGGGGTAGGGCTGAAGCTTTCTTT. The complete variable domain, with remaining parts taken from reference TRBV7-9 and TRBJ1-1, reads DTGVSQNPRHKITKRGQNVTFRCDPISEHNRLYWYRQTLGQGPEFLTYFQNEAQLEKSRLLSDRFSAERPKGSFSTLEIQRTEQGDSAMYLCASSLRGRAEAFFGQGTRLTVV.

J is TRBJ1-1 and V is TRBV7-3; TRBD1 might be the D (5 bases). There are 15 residues in the CDR3. Trimming removed 6 bases at V and 3 bases at J, with 17 bases between. Germline V lookup: CDR1 SGHTA, CDR2 FQGTGA. The CDR3 protein is CASRDLAGVDTEAFF. CDR3 nucleotides: TGTGCCAGCAGGGACTTAGCGGGGGTAGACACTGAAGCTTTCTTT.

This clonotype was seen ten or more times. The chain employs TRBV19 and TRBJ1-1; D is ambiguous. Germline lookup yields CDR1 LNHDA and CDR2 SQIVND (reference sequence). Trimming cost V 4 bases and J 4 bases, with 10 bases left between them. CDR3 length equals 13 residues. CDR3 bases: TGTGCCAGTAGTACCGGAGTGAGCACTGAAGCTTTCTTT. Its protein product is CASSTGVSTEAFF. Supplemented by reference TRBV19 and TRBJ1-1, the full variable domain reads DGGITQSPKYLFRKEGQNVTLSCEQNLNHDAMYWYRQDPGQGLRLIYYSQIVNDFQKGDIAEGYSVSREKKESFPLTVTSAQKNPTAFYLCASSTGVSTEAFFGQGTRLTVV.

This clonotype was observed many times. The V call is TRBV7-9, the J call TRBJ2-7, with 7 bases that match TRBD1. CDR3 size: 12 residues. Looked up from germline, CDR1 is SEHNR and CDR2 is FQNEAQ (reference sequence). V dropped 3 bases and J dropped 5; count of bases not matched to a gene: 1. The CDR3 bases are TGTGCCAGCAGCTTGGGACAGAACGAGCAGTACTTC. Translation: CASSLGQNEQYF. Using reference TRBV7-9 and TRBJ2-7 for the parts outside the CDR3, the full variable domain is DTGVSQNPRHKITKRGQNVTFRCDPISEHNRLYWYRQTLGQGPEFLTYFQNEAQLEKSRLLSDRFSAERPKGSFSTLEIQRTEQGDSAMYLCASSLGQNEQYFGPGTRLTVT.